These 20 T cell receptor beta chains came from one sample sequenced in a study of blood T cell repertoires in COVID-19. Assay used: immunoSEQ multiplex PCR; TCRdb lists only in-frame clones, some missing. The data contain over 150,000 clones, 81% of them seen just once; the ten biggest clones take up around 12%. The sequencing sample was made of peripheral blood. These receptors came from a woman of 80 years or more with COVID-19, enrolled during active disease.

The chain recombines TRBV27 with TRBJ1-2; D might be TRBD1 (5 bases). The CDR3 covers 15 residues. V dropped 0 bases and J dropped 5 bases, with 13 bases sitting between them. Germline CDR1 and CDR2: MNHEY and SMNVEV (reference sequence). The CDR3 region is CASSLSIQGRYGYTF. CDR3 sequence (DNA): TGTGCCAGCAGTTTATCGATTCAGGGTAGATATGGCTACACCTTC.

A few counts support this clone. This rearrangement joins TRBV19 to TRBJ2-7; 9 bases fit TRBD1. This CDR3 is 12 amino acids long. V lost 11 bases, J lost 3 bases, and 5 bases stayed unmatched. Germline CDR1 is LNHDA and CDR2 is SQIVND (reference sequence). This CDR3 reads CASRQGDYEQYF. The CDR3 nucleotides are TGTGCCTCAAGACAGGGGGACTACGAGCAGTACTTC.

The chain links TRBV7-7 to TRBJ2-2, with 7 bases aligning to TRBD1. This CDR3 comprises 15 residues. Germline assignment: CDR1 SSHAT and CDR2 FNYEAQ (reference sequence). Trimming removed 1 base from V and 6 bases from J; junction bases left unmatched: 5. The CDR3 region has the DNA TGTGCCAGCAGCTTAGGTCAGGGGGACGCCGGGGAGCTGTTTTTT. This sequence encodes CASSLGQGDAGELFF.

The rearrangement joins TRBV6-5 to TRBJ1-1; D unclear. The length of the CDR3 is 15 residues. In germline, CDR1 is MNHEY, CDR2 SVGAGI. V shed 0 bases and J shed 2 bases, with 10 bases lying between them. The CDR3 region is CASSYSVFRNTEAFF. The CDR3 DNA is TGTGCCAGCAGTTACTCTGTGTTTAGAAACACTGAAGCTTTCTTT.

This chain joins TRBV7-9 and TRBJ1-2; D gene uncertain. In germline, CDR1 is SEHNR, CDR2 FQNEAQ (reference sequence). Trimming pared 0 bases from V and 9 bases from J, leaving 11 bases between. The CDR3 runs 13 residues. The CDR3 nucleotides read TGTGCCAGCAGCTTAGCACACAGCAGAAGCTACACCTTC. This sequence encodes CASSLAHSRSYTF.

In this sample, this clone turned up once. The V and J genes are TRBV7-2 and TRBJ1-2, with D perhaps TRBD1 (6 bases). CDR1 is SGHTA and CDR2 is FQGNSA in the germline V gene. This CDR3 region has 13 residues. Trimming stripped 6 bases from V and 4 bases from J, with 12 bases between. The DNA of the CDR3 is TGTGCCAGCAGGATAGACAGGCTCTATGGCTACACCTTC. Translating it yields CASRIDRLYGYTF.

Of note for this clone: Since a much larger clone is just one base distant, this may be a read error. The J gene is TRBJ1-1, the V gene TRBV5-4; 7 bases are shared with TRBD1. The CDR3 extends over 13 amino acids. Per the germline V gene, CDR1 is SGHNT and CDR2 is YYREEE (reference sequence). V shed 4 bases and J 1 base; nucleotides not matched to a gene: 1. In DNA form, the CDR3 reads TGTGCCAGCAGCCGGGACAGGAACACTGAAGCTTTCTTT. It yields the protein CASSRDRNTEAFF.

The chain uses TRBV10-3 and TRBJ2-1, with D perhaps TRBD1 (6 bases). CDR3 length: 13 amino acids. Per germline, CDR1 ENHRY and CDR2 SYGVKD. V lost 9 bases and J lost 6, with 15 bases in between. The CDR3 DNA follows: TGTGCCATTAGGGGGAACGGTCCCAATGAGCAGTTCTTC. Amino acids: CAIRGNGPNEQFF.

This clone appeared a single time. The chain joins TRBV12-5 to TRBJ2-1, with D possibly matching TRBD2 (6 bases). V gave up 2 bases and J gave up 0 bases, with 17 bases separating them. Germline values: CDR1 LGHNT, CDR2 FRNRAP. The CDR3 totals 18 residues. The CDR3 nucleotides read TGTGCTAGTGGTTTGATACCGGGACTGCTGAGCTCCTACAATGAGCAGTTCTTC. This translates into CASGLIPGLLSSYNEQFF. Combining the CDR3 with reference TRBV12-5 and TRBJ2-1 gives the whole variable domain DARVTQTPRHKVTEMGQEVTMRCQPILGHNTVFWYRQTMMQGLELLAYFRNRAPLDDSGMPKDRFSAEMPDATLATLKIQPSEPRDSAVYFCASGLIPGLLSSYNEQFFGPGTRLTVL.

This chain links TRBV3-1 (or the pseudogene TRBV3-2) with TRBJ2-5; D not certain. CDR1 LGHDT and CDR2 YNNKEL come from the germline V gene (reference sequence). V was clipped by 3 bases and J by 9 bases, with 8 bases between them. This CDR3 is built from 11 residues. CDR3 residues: CASSHSFSQYF. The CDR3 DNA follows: TGTGCCAGCAGCCATAGCTTTTCCCAGTACTTC.

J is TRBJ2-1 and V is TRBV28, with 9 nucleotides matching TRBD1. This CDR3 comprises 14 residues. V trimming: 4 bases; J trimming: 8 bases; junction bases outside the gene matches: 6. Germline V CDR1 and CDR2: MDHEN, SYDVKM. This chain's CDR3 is CASSSRTGVYEQFF. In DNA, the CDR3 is TGTGCCAGCAGTTCCCGGACAGGGGTCTATGAGCAGTTCTTC.

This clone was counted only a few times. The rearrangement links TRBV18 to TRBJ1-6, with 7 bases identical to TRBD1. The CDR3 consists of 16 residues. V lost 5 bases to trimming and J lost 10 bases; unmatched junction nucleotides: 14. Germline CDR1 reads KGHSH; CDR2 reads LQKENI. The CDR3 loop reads CASSLSQGSHGSPLHF. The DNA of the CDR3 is TGTGCCAGCTCATTATCACAGGGGTCCCATGGGTCACCCCTCCACTTT.

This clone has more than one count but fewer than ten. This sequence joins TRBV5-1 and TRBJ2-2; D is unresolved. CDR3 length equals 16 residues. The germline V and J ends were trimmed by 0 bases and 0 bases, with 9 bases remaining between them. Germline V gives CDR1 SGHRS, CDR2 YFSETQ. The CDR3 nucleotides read TGCGCCAGCAGCTTGGACTCTAGGTCGAACACCGGGGAGCTGTTTTTT. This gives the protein CASSLDSRSNTGELFF.

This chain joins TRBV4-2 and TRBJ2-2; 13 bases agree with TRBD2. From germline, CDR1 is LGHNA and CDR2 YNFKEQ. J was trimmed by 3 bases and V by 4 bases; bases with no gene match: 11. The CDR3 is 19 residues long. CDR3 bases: TGTGCCAGCAGCCCTCGATGGACTAGCGGGGGAGGCTACACCGGGGAGCTGTTTTTT. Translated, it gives CASSPRWTSGGGYTGELFF.

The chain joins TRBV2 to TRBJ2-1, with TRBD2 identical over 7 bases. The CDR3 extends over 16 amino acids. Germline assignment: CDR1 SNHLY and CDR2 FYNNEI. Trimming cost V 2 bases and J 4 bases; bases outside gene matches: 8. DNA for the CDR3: TGTGCCAGCAGTGAAAGGCCTCCTAGCGGTTACAATGAGCAGTTCTTC. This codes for CASSERPPSGYNEQFF.

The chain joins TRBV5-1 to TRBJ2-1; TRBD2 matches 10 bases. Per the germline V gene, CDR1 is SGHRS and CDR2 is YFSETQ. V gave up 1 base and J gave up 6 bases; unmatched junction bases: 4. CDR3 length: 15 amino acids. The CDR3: CASSLSSGRTNEQFF. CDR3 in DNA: TGCGCCAGCAGCTTGTCTAGCGGGAGAACCAATGAGCAGTTCTTC.

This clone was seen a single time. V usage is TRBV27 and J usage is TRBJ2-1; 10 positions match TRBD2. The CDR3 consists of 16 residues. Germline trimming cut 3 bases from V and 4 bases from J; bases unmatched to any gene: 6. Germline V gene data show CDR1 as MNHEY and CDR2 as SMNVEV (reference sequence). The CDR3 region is CASSLGLARGYNEQFF. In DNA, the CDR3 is TGTGCCAGCAGTTTGGGACTAGCGAGAGGGTACAATGAGCAGTTCTTC.

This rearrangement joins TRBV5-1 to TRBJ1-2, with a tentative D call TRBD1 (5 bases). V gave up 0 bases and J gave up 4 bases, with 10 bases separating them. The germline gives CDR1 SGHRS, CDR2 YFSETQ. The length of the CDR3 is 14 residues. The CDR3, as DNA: TGCGCCAGCAGCTTGGGGGGCGGCGCCTATGGCTACACCTTC. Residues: CASSLGGGAYGYTF.

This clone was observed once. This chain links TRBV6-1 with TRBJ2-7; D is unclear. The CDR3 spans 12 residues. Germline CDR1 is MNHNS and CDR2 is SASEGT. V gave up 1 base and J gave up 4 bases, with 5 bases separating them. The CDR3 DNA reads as TGTGCCAGCAGTGAAGTCGGTTACGAGCAGTACTTC. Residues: CASSEVGYEQYF.

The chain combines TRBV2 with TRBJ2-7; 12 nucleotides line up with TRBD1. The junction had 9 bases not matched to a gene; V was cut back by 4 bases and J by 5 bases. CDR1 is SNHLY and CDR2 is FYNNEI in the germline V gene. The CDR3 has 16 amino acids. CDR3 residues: CASSVGRDRGLHEQYF. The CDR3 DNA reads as TGTGCCAGCAGTGTAGGTAGGGACAGGGGGCTGCACGAGCAGTACTTC.